This T cell receptor (beta chain) was sequenced in a study of cytomegalovirus exposure and HLA in healthy donors. The CDR3 covers 14 residues. CDR1 and CDR2 (germline): LNHDA, SQIVND (reference sequence). V gave up 4 bases and J gave up 4 bases; unmatched junction bases: 5. Study results and limitations: Analyses of presence and absence presupposed an approximately uniform sequencing depth across donors. According to the study, 150 to 200 TCR beta chains were cytomegalovirus-associated.

Primers included in the PCR were 60 Vbeta and 13 Jbeta primers. Some clones are missing from TCRdb's copy, which holds only in-frame ones; the method was immunoSEQ multiplex PCR. The sample lists 80,000 or so clones; about 64% were seen once. Of note for this clone: Its antigen remains unidentified.

Material for sequencing was PBMCs. This chain joins TRBV19 and TRBJ2-5; 8 bases agree with TRBD2. This clonotype was sampled from a man aged 30 to 39 in good health and CMV-seropositive. DNA for the CDR3: TGTGCCAGTAGTAAGGCGGGAGGAACAGAGACCCAGTACTTC. This gives the protein CASSKAGGTETQYF.